This entry lists 2 T cell receptor beta chains sequenced from one sample in a study of OX40 agonist ivuxolimab in advanced cancers. Produced via immunoSEQ multiplex PCR; TCRdb's table is partial and in-frame only. The table includes around 80,000 clones, 88% detected once. This specimen consisted of CD4+ or CD8+ T cells sorted from blood, obtained in a trial of the OX40 agonist ivuxolimab. Receptors were obtained from an adult with an advanced solid tumor such as melanoma, head and neck, liver or kidney cancer.

Here the CDR3 DNA reads TGTGCCAGCAGCTCCTACAGGGGTAATGAGCAGTTCTTC. It encodes CASSSYRGNEQFF. The rearrangement joins TRBV7-9 to TRBJ2-1, with 7 bases lining up with TRBD1. J gave up 7 bases and V 4 bases, and 4 bases lay outside the gene matches. CDR3 length equals 13 residues. CDR1 is SEHNR, CDR2 FQNEAQ, per germline (reference sequence).

The gene calls are TRBV5-4 and TRBJ2-1; no firm D call. From germline, CDR1 is SGHNT and CDR2 YYREEE (reference sequence). Trimming left V 0 bases short and J 5 bases short, with 6 bases between. The CDR3 spans 13 residues. Here the CDR3 reads CASSLGVNNEQFF. In nucleotides, the CDR3 is TGTGCCAGCAGCTTGGGAGTAAACAATGAGCAGTTCTTC. Full variable domain (rest looked up from reference TRBV5-4 and TRBJ2-1): ETGVTQSPTHLIKTRGQQVTLRCSSQSGHNTVSWYQQALGQGPQFIFQYYREEENGRGNFPPRFSGLQFPNYSSELNVNALELDDSALYLCASSLGVNNEQFFGPGTRLTVL.